Below, one T cell receptor (beta chain) is given with its context. Its antigen is undetermined. CDR1 is GTSNPN and CDR2 is SVGIG in the germline V gene (reference sequence). CDR3 length: 13 residues. The V gene lost 2 bases and the J gene lost 2 bases, with 9 bases spanning the gap. Repertoires were generated with immunoSEQ multiplex PCR, while TCRdb's copy carries only in-frame clones and drops some. The table has 150,000 to 200,000 clones, approximately 92% seen once; the top ten hold 3.6%. The sample belongs to a study of T cell responses to AZD1222 COVID-19 vaccine. General study results and limits: Samples come after the peak T cell response, not at day 14.

The source of this sequence is an adult who received the MenACWY meningococcal vaccine as a control. The V gene is TRBV30, the J gene TRBJ1-2; D is undetermined. This specimen was peripheral blood, taken 28 days after the second dose of the MenACWY control vaccine. The CDR3 spells CAWSSKENYGYTF. CDR3 DNA: TGTGCCTGGAGTTCGAAGGAAAACTATGGCTACACCTTC.